Sequencing of this TCR beta chain was carried out in a study of cytomegalovirus exposure and HLA in healthy donors (dated by TCRdb to about 2017). In terms of the full investigation: The 666 repertoires of the first cohort and the 120 validation repertoires were produced on the same platform, according to a later analysis. The study aimed to test whether cataloging public T cell receptors could reveal signatures of past pathogen exposure. Along with the approximately 600-subject first cohort, a separate validation cohort of 120 different subjects was used. High-throughput TCR immunosequencing, statistical association of individual TCRs with disease status, and machine learning were combined to predict cytomegalovirus infection status. The full study reports these points: A few of the identified cytomegalovirus-associated TCR beta chains were confirmed in vitro to be specific for cytomegalovirus antigens. The study gave a list of 150 to 200 TCR beta chains associated with cytomegalovirus. All 120 or so repertoires were used to score co-occurrence in the validation cohort in a later analysis, because that analysis had no HLA typing for the cohort. Most TCR sequences were seen in very few donors, while some public TCRs were found in many individuals. The authors suggested that the approach could potentially be generalized to other disease states and immunological phenotypes. A later analysis found that TCRs clustered in the first cohort also tended to co-occur in the 120 validation repertoires, with approximately 95% of cluster scores above 0. The classifier was reported to diagnose cytomegalovirus status with high specificity and sensitivity in both the original cohort and the validation cohort.

About this clone itself: Its target antigen remains unknown. Within one base of it there is no much larger clone, and no base qualities were kept.

Library preparation employed the immunoSEQ multiplex PCR assay. The source study handled its data this way. A statistical classification framework was built to diagnose cytomegalovirus status from the catalog of TCR beta chain sequences. Entries here come from immuneACCESS through TCRdb and include only in-frame sequences with V and J called. Some clones fail to appear in such tables; in the studies checked, an unresolved V gene covers under half of the shortfall, and the cause of the remainder is unknown. V and J calls and clone size are given by that table; D and trimming were obtained from the DNA. Counted in this sample were about 73,000 clones; roughly 90% of them appeared once. The ten largest make up approximately 4.2% of the sample. V and J lose 8 bases and 2 bases, and a span of 15 bases separates them. Per the germline V gene, SNHLY is the CDR1 and FYNNEI is the CDR2. The CDR3 holds 15 amino acids from the cysteine to the phenylalanine. Solely the CDR3 DNA is kept, with 45 bases framed from the first base.

The donors were included in the validation cohort of 120 subjects, a group kept apart from the approximately 700-subject first cohort. The TCR comes from a woman aged 18-30 years in good health and CMV-seropositive. The rearrangement joined TRBV2 to TRBJ2-2, and possibly TRBD1, on 7 matching bases. The sequenced sample was PBMCs. The CDR3 corresponds to CASGGRGTNTGELFF. The DNA sequence is as follows: TGTGCCAGCGGTGGCAGGGGGACTAACACCGGGGAGCTGTTTTTT.